The sequence of this TCR beta chain was determined in a study of molecular identifiers for immune sequencing clone quantification. Libraries of bulk TCR were made by previously described methods (with listed TCR primers). TCRdb redid the calling of the PCR reads with MiXCR, one entry per CDR3 protein. This sample yields around 460,000 distinct CDR3 sequences, of which around a fifth are seen a single time; 0.7% to 0.95% belongs to the top ten. This clonotype has just a few counts. This CDR3 comprises 14 residues. Unmatched junction bases numbered 2, after V lost 4 bases and J lost 3 bases. CDR1 is KGHSH and CDR2 is LQKENI in the germline V gene.

The clonotype comes from a human donor in good health. Some libraries in this study had Jurkat cell RNA spiked in. The chain employs TRBV18 and TRBJ2-7; 11 bases line up with TRBD2. Material: naive CD8+ T cells from blood, with Jurkat cell RNA spiked in. Subset defined: FACS-sorted CD8+CD4-CCR7+CD45RA+ naive T cells. CDR3 loop: CASSRTSGYYEQYF. The CDR3 DNA reads TGTGCCAGCTCACGGACTAGCGGGTACTACGAGCAGTACTTC.